This T cell receptor (beta chain) appears in the sequencing data of a study of CD8+CD57+ T cells in acquired aplastic anemia. On the study more broadly: Sorted CD4+ and CD8+ cells gave a mean 3.2 ug DNA, range roughly 0.18 to 30 ug. The average read count for CD4+ cells in healthy donors was roughly 10 million. Findings and limits, study-wide: In common between the patients and the controls were some 28 CD8+ CDR3 sequences.

Germline-derived CDR1 and CDR2 are LGHDT and YNNKEL (reference sequence). V was cut by 2 bases and J by 3 bases, with 16 bases left in between. The CDR3 extends over 16 amino acids. This clonotype was observed many times. The antigen is not known. Both TCR beta VDJ combination and CDR3 sequence profiling were carried out. Genomic DNA was the template for this profiling. MiXCR was run by TCRdb on the reads, yielding one entry per CDR3 protein. The data contain about 210,000 distinct CDR3 sequences, 30% to 35% of them singletons. This receptor was obtained from a human donor in good health, serving as a control. The chain is built from TRBV3-1 and TRBJ1-2, with D tentatively TRBD1 (5 bases). Sequenced: sorted CD4+, CD8+, or CD8+CD57+ T cells (not recorded which) from PBMCs. CDR3 nucleotides: TGTGCCAGCAGCCAACCCCGGGGGAGTGGACACTATGGCTACACCTTC. It yields the protein CASSQPRGSGHYGYTF. The variable domain in full, completed from reference TRBV3-1 and TRBJ1-2, reads DTAVSQTPKYLVTQMGNDKSIKCEQNLGHDTMYWYKQDSKKFLKIMFSYNNKELIINETVPNRFSPKSPDKAHLNLHINSLELGDSAVYFCASSQPRGSGHYGYTFGSGTRLTVV.